The clone carrying this T cell receptor (beta chain) was seen a handful of times. This specimen belongs to a study of PD-1 blockade in mismatch repair-deficient tumors. Turning to the study itself: All were previously treated, progressing patients with approximately 11 mismatch repair-deficient cancer types.

Every patient had mismatch repair deficiency by PCR or immunohistochemistry. Germline assignment: CDR1 MGHRA and CDR2 YSYEKL. This CDR3 contains 15 residues. Trimming removed 0 bases from V and 2 bases from J, with 11 bases in between. The protocol was immunoSEQ multiplex PCR, while the TCRdb copy is restricted to in-frame clones and leaves out a portion. The data show about 130,000 clones, around nine tenths seen once. The sample consisted of peripheral blood, taken roughly 70 weeks after starting pembrolizumab. V usage is TRBV4-1 and J usage is TRBJ2-7; a possible D gene is TRBD2 (5 bases). The source is an adult with mismatch repair-deficient cancer. CDR3: CASSQDSREPYEQYF. For the CDR3, the DNA is TGCGCCAGCAGCCAAGACTCGAGGGAGCCCTACGAGCAGTACTTC.